The clone carrying this T cell receptor (beta chain) showed up just a few times. The antigen is not known. This specimen belongs to a study of post-analysis software for immune sequencing data. In the study overall: Several disease courses (relapsing-remitting, secondary progressive and progressive-relapsing) of multiple sclerosis were included. Broader study findings: Controls showed significantly higher normalized Chao1 diversity than did multiple sclerosis patients. Samples from one preparation batch, clustered by F measure, grouped strongly together. Roughly 5 TRBV segments occurring more often in patients than controls included TRBV5-6, TRBV5-1 and TRBV20-1.

The ends lost 4 bases at V and 3 bases at J; junction bases unmatched: 11. The length of the CDR3 is 17 residues. Per germline, CDR1 LGHNA and CDR2 YSLEER. Unique molecular identifiers were carried by the TCR beta cDNA libraries. There were about 1 to 10 million T cells, and roughly 0.5 million cDNA molecules came from them. TCRdb called the PCR reads again in MiXCR, with one record for every CDR3 protein. The data show roughly 670,000 distinct CDR3 sequences, roughly three fifths seen once. This TCR came from a girl aged 2-10 years with multiple sclerosis. The chain joins TRBV4-3 to TRBJ2-2; 7 positions agree with TRBD1. The sample consisted of blood. The CDR3 spells CASSPRGTEEYTGELFF. The CDR3 DNA sequence: TGCGCCAGCAGCCCACGTGGGACAGAAGAATACACCGGGGAGCTGTTTTTT.